The subject of this entry is one T cell receptor beta chain. Its antigen is still unknown. This sample was taken from a study of response to subunit inactivated influenza vaccine. General study findings and limits: It was suggested by the authors that few new T cells are recruited by each seasonal influenza vaccination.

V was clipped by 1 base and J by 5 bases, with 13 bases between them. Germline values: CDR1 SGHRS, CDR2 YFSETQ. The CDR3 has 14 amino acids. Each CDR3 protein is one row after TCRdb ran MiXCR on the RT-PCR reads. Here the sample spans around 500,000 distinct CDR3 sequences, approximately 9.9% being singletons. This TCR was recovered from a man in his fifties or sixties who received an inactivated influenza vaccine. The chain is built from TRBV5-1 and TRBJ2-7; D not certain. The specimen comprised PBMCs from blood, sampled 40 to 50 days after vaccination. This CDR3 is CASSLRPGRNEQYF. The CDR3 DNA sequence: TGCGCCAGCAGCTTGCGCCCCGGACGGAACGAGCAGTACTTC.